This TCR beta chain was captured by sequencing in a study of CD8+CD57+ T cells in acquired aplastic anemia. Study-level information: Sorted cells (CD4+ and CD8+) yielded DNA amounts that averaged 3.2 ug. Overall study findings and caveats: Between patients and controls, around 27 CD8+ CDR3 sequences were found in common.

According to the study, genomic DNA was the template for TCR beta VDJ and CDR3 profiling. In TCRdb, the reads were re-called with MiXCR into one record per CDR3 protein. This sample has about 75,000 distinct CDR3 sequences, with roughly three quarters found just once. Sequenced patients had shown CD8+CD57+ cell expansion by flow cytometry. The cohort consisted entirely of patients having severe acquired aplastic anemia. Points on this clonotype: The antigen remains undetermined.

This CDR3 contains 15 residues. Trimming removed 3 bases at V and 2 bases at J, with 12 bases between. This chain uses TRBV12-3 or TRBV12-4 with TRBJ2-3; D is undetermined. This sequence originates from a human donor with aplastic anemia. The sequenced material came from sorted CD4+, CD8+, or CD8+CD57+ T cells (not recorded which) from PBMCs. The CDR3 nucleotides are TGTGCCAGCAGTTTTGGGATAGCTAACACAGATACGCAGTATTTT. This gives the protein CASSFGIANTDTQYF.